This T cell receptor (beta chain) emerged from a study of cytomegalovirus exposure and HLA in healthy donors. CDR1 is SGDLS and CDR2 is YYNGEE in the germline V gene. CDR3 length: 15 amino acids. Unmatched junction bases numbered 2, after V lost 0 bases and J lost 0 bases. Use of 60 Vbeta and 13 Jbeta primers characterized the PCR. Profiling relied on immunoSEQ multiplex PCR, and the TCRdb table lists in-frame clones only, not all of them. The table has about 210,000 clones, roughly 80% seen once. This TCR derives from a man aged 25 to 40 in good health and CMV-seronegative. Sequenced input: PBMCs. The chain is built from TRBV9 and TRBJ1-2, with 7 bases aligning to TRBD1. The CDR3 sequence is CASSVGGQTNYGYTF. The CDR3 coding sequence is TGTGCCAGCAGCGTAGGGGGACAGACTAACTATGGCTACACCTTC. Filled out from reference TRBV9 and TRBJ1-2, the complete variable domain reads DSGVTQTPKHLITATGQRVTLRCSPRSGDLSVYWYQQSLDQGLQFLIQYYNGEERAKGNILERFSAQQFPDLHSELNLSSLELGDSALYFCASSVGGQTNYGYTFGSGTRLTVV.